Listed below are T cell receptor beta chains from one sample, sequenced in a study of blood T cell repertoires in COVID-19. TCRdb's copy holds only in-frame clones and misses some; the assay was immunoSEQ multiplex PCR. The sample holds 250,000 to 350,000 clones, approximately 84% seen once. The sequencing sample was made of peripheral blood. Source of these receptors: a human donor with COVID-19, enrolled during active disease. The donor label of this sample is uncertain. Each CDR3 is given with its conserved first and last residue. The D gene is left open where the match is weak. Clone size is given for some rows only: seen once, a few or many times, or a class if the clone is expanded.

>TRBJ2-3|TRBV6-2/TRBV6-3|-|-
CASSLDSSSTDTQYF
TGTGCCAGCAGCCTCGACTCCTCTAGCACAGATACGCAGTATTTT
>TRBJ1-4|TRBV30|-|-
CAWSVWGVDNEKLFF
TGTGCCTGGAGTGTATGGGGGGTCGATAATGAAAAACTGTTTTTT
>TRBJ2-1|TRBV13|-|-
CASSLYQGPNEQFF
TGTGCCAGCAGCTTATATCAGGGGCCAAATGAGCAGTTCTTC
>TRBJ2-5|TRBV7-2|-|-
CASSPGTPYQETQYF
TGTGCCAGCAGCCCCGGTACGCCGTACCAAGAGACCCAGTACTTC
>TRBJ2-5|TRBV7-2|-|-
CASSRGYQETQYF
TGTGCCAGCAGCCGGGGATACCAAGAGACCCAGTACTTC
>TRBJ1-2|TRBV5-4|-|TRBD1
CASSLDRETSTF
TGTGCCAGCAGCCTCGACAGGGAGACGAGCACCTTC
>TRBJ1-2|TRBV27|-|TRBD1
CASSLNRETGYGYTF
TGTGCCAGCAGTTTAAATCGTGAGACAGGGTATGGCTACACCTTC
>TRBJ1-2|TRBV6-5|-|TRBD1
CASSYSSYTGAYGYTF
TGTGCCAGCAGTTACTCTTCATATACAGGGGCCTATGGCTACACCTTC
>TRBJ2-7|TRBV15|-|TRBD2
CATSRDTVGAGVSYEQYF
TGTGCCACCAGCAGAGATACCGTGGGAGCGGGAGTCTCCTACGAGCAGTACTTC
>TRBJ2-1|TRBV15|-|TRBD2
CATSRFLAGDYNEQFF
TGTGCCACCAGCAGATTTTTAGCGGGGGACTACAATGAGCAGTTCTTC
>TRBJ1-2|TRBV10-3|-|TRBD1
CAISESRNRGRDGYTF
TGTGCCATCAGTGAGTCAAGGAACAGGGGGAGGGATGGCTACACCTTC
>TRBJ1-1|TRBV6-1|once|-
CASSDGGLTEAFF
TGTGCCAGCAGTGACGGGGGGCTGACTGAAGCTTTCTTT
>TRBJ2-1|TRBV19|-|TRBD2
CASSPQGLAASSYNEQFF
TGTGCCAGTAGCCCTCAGGGCCTAGCGGCAAGCTCCTACAATGAGCAGTTCTTC
>TRBJ1-2|TRBV19|-|-
CASKGIGDSNYGYTF
TGTGCCAGTAAGGGTATCGGGGACTCGAACTATGGCTACACCTTC
>TRBJ2-2|TRBV2|-|TRBD1
CASSDRGRDTGELFF
TGTGCCAGCAGCGACAGGGGGAGGGACACCGGGGAGCTGTTTTTT
>TRBJ2-7|TRBV11-1|-|-
CASSPGFYEQYF
TGTGCCAGCAGCCCGGGTTTCTACGAGCAGTACTTC
>TRBJ2-7|TRBV20-1|-|TRBD1
CSLGQGREQYF
TGCAGTTTAGGACAGGGTAGGGAGCAGTACTTC
>TRBJ1-4|TRBV4-3|-|TRBD1
CASSQSGQSEKLFF
TGCGCCAGCAGCCAATCGGGACAGTCTGAAAAACTGTTTTTT
>TRBJ2-2|TRBV11-1|-|-
CASSLLSSGTGELFF
TGTGCCAGCAGCTTACTCTCATCGGGCACCGGGGAGCTGTTTTTT
>TRBJ1-1|TRBV6-5|-|-
CASDRGSEAFF
TGTGCCAGTGACCGGGGTTCTGAAGCTTTCTTT
>TRBJ1-4|TRBV5-1|-|-
CASSPGDSTTNEKLFF
TGCGCCAGCAGCCCAGGCGACAGCACAACTAATGAAAAACTGTTTTTT
>TRBJ1-4|TRBV7-2|-|-
CASRERTGTSNEKLFF
TGTGCCAGCAGAGAGCGGACCGGGACATCCAATGAAAAACTGTTTTTT
>TRBJ2-5|TRBV4-3|-|TRBD2
CASSPGLAGGETQYF
TGCGCCAGCAGCCCTGGACTAGCGGGAGGCGAGACCCAGTACTTC
>TRBJ1-5|TRBV28|-|-
CASSSPQSNQPQHF
TGTGCCAGCAGTTCCCCACAGTCCAATCAGCCCCAGCATTTT
>TRBJ2-5|TRBV3-1/TRBV3-2|-|-
CASSQNREQTQYF
TGTGCCAGCAGCCAAAACAGGGAGCAGACCCAGTACTTC
>TRBJ2-7|TRBV25-1|-|-
CASSVSAYEQYF
TGTGCCAGCAGTGTGAGCGCCTACGAGCAGTACTTC
>TRBJ1-2|TRBV28|-|-
CASSPSRAGAENYGYTF
TGTGCCAGCAGTCCGTCTCGGGCAGGGGCTGAAAACTATGGCTACACCTTC
>TRBJ1-1|TRBV30|-|-
CAWRQGLTEAFF
TGTGCCTGGAGGCAGGGTCTCACTGAAGCTTTCTTT
>TRBJ2-1|TRBV7-9|few|-
CASSLARNEQFF
TGTGCCAGCAGCTTAGCGCGAAATGAGCAGTTCTTC
>TRBJ2-5|TRBV28|-|-
CASSPRFWGGETQYF
TGTGCCAGCAGCCCCAGGTTTTGGGGGGGCGAGACCCAGTACTTC
>TRBJ2-2|TRBV9|few|-
CASSAGQWDTGELFF
TGTGCCAGCAGCGCAGGACAGTGGGACACCGGGGAGCTGTTTTTT
>TRBJ2-2|TRBV5-1|-|TRBD2
CASSLGGTSGNTGELFF
TGCGCCAGCAGCTTGGGAGGGACTAGCGGGAACACCGGGGAGCTGTTTTTT
>TRBJ2-7|TRBV28|-|TRBD1
CASSLPTGNSYEQYF
TGTGCCAGCAGTTTACCGACAGGGAACTCCTACGAGCAGTACTTC
>TRBJ2-3|TRBV3-1/TRBV3-2|-|-
CASSPLSPGDTQYF
TGTGCCAGCAGCCCCCTGAGCCCCGGGGATACGCAGTATTTT
>TRBJ1-1|TRBV3-1/TRBV3-2|-|-
CASSVSGATMNTEAFF
TGTGCCAGCAGCGTCTCAGGGGCGACGATGAACACTGAAGCTTTCTTT
>TRBJ1-2|TRBV28|-|TRBD1
CASSFQGQGGRGYTF
TGTGCCAGCAGTTTCCAGGGACAGGGAGGGCGAGGCTACACCTTC
>TRBJ2-5|TRBV11-3|-|TRBD2
CASSLGVTSKETQYF
TGTGCCAGCAGCTTAGGGGTGACTAGCAAAGAGACCCAGTACTTC
>TRBJ1-2|TRBV27|-|-
CASSLRQNYGYTF
TGTGCCAGCAGTTTAAGACAGAACTATGGCTACACCTTC
>TRBJ2-1|TRBV5-4|few|TRBD2
CASSYGGLAGYNEQFF
TGTGCCAGCAGCTACGGAGGACTAGCGGGCTACAATGAGCAGTTCTTC
>TRBJ2-2|TRBV7-2|once|-
CASSPQGTGELFF
TGTGCCAGCAGTCCCCAGGGGACCGGGGAGCTGTTTTTT
>TRBJ2-7|TRBV18|-|TRBD1
CASSPAGGRDEQYF
TGTGCCAGCTCACCAGCAGGGGGCCGAGACGAGCAGTACTTC
>TRBJ2-7|TRBV7-8|-|TRBD2
CASSRGVRTSGIPEQYF
TGTGCCAGCAGCCGCGGGGTCCGGACTAGCGGGATCCCCGAGCAGTACTTC
>TRBJ2-7|TRBV29-1|-|TRBD1
CSVEDYARGLQYF
TGCAGCGTTGAAGATTACGCCAGGGGGTTGCAGTACTTC
>TRBJ2-2|TRBV24-1|-|-
CATSDVTVSGELFF
TGTGCCACCAGTGACGTGACTGTGTCCGGGGAGCTGTTTTTT
>TRBJ1-4|TRBV30|-|TRBD1
CAWLGTASNEKLFF
TGTGCCTGGCTAGGGACAGCTAGCAATGAAAAACTGTTTTTT
>TRBJ2-7|TRBV24-1|-|TRBD2
CATSDGRVGPKQYF
TGTGCCACCAGTGATGGGAGGGTGGGGCCCAAGCAGTACTTC
>TRBJ2-3|TRBV29-1|-|-
CSLGGATQYF
TGCAGCCTCGGGGGAGCCACGCAGTATTTT
>TRBJ2-7|TRBV5-1|-|TRBD2
CASSSTSGASYEQYF
TGCGCCAGCAGCTCTACTAGCGGAGCCTCCTACGAGCAGTACTTC
>TRBJ2-7|TRBV5-8|-|TRBD2
CASRVTSGSRQYF
TGTGCCAGCCGGGTCACTAGCGGGAGTAGGCAGTACTTC
>TRBJ2-7|TRBV28|-|TRBD2
CATFSASGRAGAYEQYF
TGTGCCACTTTCTCGGCTAGCGGGAGGGCCGGGGCCTACGAGCAGTACTTC
>TRBJ2-7|TRBV30|-|-
CAWSVGGRDSSGYEQYF
TGTGCCTGGAGTGTGGGGGGCCGGGACTCTAGCGGCTACGAGCAGTACTTC
>TRBJ1-4|TRBV9|-|-
CASSVGQGTNEKLFF
TGTGCCAGCAGCGTCGGTCAGGGAACTAATGAAAAACTGTTTTTT
>TRBJ1-3|TRBV6-6|-|-
CASSYLGRAGNTIYF
TGTGCCAGCAGTTACCTCGGCAGGGCTGGAAACACCATATATTTT
>TRBJ2-7|TRBV7-2|-|TRBD2
CASSSTSGSGYEQYF
TGTGCCAGCAGCTCCACTAGCGGGAGTGGGTACGAGCAGTACTTC
>TRBJ2-1|TRBV27|-|TRBD2
CASSLSATSGSSDEQFF
TGTGCCAGCAGTTTATCGGCCACTAGCGGGAGTTCGGATGAGCAGTTCTTC
>TRBJ2-3|TRBV5-1|-|-
CASSLQGGTLDTQYF
TGCGCCAGCAGCTTGCAGGGGGGCACTTTAGATACGCAGTATTTT